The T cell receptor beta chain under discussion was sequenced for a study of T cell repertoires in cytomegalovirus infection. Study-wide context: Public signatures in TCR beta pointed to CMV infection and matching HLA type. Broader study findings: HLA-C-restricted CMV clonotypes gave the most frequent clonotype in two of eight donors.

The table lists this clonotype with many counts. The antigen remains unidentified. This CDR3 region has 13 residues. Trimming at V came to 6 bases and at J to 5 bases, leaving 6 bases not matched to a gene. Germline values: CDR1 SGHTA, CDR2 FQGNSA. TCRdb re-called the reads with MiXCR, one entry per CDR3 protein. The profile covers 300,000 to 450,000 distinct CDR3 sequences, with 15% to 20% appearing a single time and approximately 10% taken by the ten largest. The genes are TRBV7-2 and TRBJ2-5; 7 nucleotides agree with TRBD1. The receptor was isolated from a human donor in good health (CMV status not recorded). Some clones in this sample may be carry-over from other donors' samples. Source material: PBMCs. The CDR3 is CASSKGGWETQYF. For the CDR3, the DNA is TGTGCCAGCAGTAAAGGGGGCTGGGAGACCCAGTACTTC.